These 18 T cell receptor beta chains came from one sample sequenced in a study of T cells in Graves' hyperthyroidism and ophthalmopathy (dated by TCRdb to between 2019 and 2020). Libraries were constructed by multiplex PCR. The reads were generated on an Illumina HiSeq 2000. The TCR beta CDR3 regions were amplified from the RNA transcripts. A first-round RT-PCR of the TCR CDR3 used the HTBI primer set with the Qiagen OneStep RT-PCR kit. TCRdb's own reprocessing of the public reads used fastp at Q25 and MiXCR and kept productive beta chains. Identical CDR3 proteins give one entry, which carries the most common genes and DNA. The sample contains approximately 500,000 distinct CDR3 sequences, about half of them found a single time. Around 8% of the sample goes to the ten largest clones. Sequenced material: peripheral blood or thyroid tissue (not recorded which). These receptors were collected from a woman between 18 and 30 years old with Graves' hyperthyroidism.

V and J are TRBV6-6 and TRBJ2-2; TRBD1 might be the D (6 bases). The CDR3 length is 14 residues. Looked up from germline, CDR1 is MNHNY and CDR2 is SVGAGI (reference sequence). The V end was cut by 6 bases, the J end by 7 bases, with 15 bases between. The CDR3 loop reads CASSEQGSGGELFF. DNA of the CDR3: TGTGCCAGCAGCGAACAGGGCTCTGGCGGGGAGCTGTTTTTT.

This clonotype was counted at least ten times. J is TRBJ2-5 and V is TRBV11-2, with 8 positions matching TRBD1. The trim removed 5 bases at V and 5 bases at J, leaving 10 bases unmatched. There are 15 residues in the CDR3. Per the germline V gene, CDR1 is SGHAT and CDR2 is FQNNGV. The CDR3 nucleotides are TGTGCCAGCAGCGCACCTCAGGGGGCGCCGGAGACCCAGTACTTC. Encoded protein: CASSAPQGAPETQYF.

At least ten counts were recorded for this clonotype. This rearrangement joins TRBV2 to TRBJ2-2, with 9 nucleotides matching TRBD2. Trimming removed 0 bases from V and 6 bases from J; junction bases left unmatched: 5. The germline V gene encodes CDR1 SNHLY and CDR2 FYNNEI. This CDR3 is 16 amino acids long. CDR3 sequence reads: CASSEARGGWPGELFF. CDR3 in DNA: TGTGCCAGCAGTGAAGCGCGGGGGGGTTGGCCCGGGGAGCTGTTTTTT.

This clonotype was seen ten or more times. The CDR3 spells CASSQGGTSETQYF. CDR3 nucleotide sequence: TGTGCCAGCAGCCAAGGCGGGACTAGCGAGACCCAGTACTTC. The V gene is TRBV3-1, the J gene TRBJ2-5; 9 bases agree with TRBD2. The CDR3 is made up of 14 amino acids. Looked up from germline, CDR1 is LGHDT and CDR2 is YNNKEL (reference sequence). After removal of 1 base from V and 5 bases from J, the junction contained 2 bases not matched to a gene.

This clonotype turned up a few times. The rearrangement joins TRBV13 to TRBJ2-3, with TRBD2 identical over 11 bases. J lost 3 bases, V lost 5 bases, and 7 bases had no gene match. This CDR3 region has 16 residues. In germline, CDR1 is PRHDT, CDR2 FYEKMQ (reference sequence). As DNA, the CDR3 is TGTGCCAGCAGCGCCCTAGCGGGAGGAGGGACAGATACGCAGTATTTT. It encodes CASSALAGGGTDTQYF.

This clonotype was counted many times. The chain is built from TRBV5-1 and TRBJ2-7; unclear D gene. CDR1 and CDR2 from the germline V gene are SGHRS and YFSETQ. The CDR3 totals 12 residues. Between the trimmed V and J ends, which lost 6 bases and 5 bases, there was a span of 12 bases. The CDR3 region has the DNA TGCGCCAGCAAAGGATCCTACAACGAGCAGTACTTC. Translated: CASKGSYNEQYF.

This clonotype was seen at least ten times. CDR3 protein: CASSWGLEGSPLHF. Here the CDR3 DNA reads TGTGCCAGCAGCTGGGGCCTTGAGGGATCACCCCTCCACTTT. This chain connects TRBV5-5 to TRBJ1-6, with a possible D match to TRBD1 (5 bases). The length of the CDR3 is 14 residues. CDR1 is SGHKS, CDR2 YYEKEE, per germline (reference sequence). V lost 3 bases to trimming and J lost 10 bases, with 14 bases between them. Full variable domain (outside the CDR3, taken from reference TRBV5-5 and TRBJ1-6): DAGVTQSPTHLIKTRGQQVTLRCSPISGHKSVSWYQQVLGQGPQFIFQYYEKEERGRGNFPDRFSARQFPNYSSELNVNALLLGDSALYLCASSWGLEGSPLHFGNGTRLTVT.

The chain has TRBV20-1 and TRBJ1-1; 7 bases map to TRBD1. The germline CDR1 and CDR2 sequences are DFQATT and SNEGSKA (reference sequence). Losses at the gene ends were 3 bases for V and 1 base for J; bases not matched to a gene: 2. The CDR3 runs 13 residues. CDR3 nucleotides: TGCAGTGCTAGCGGGGACAGGAACACTGAAGCTTTCTTT. Encoded protein: CSASGDRNTEAFF.

The chain links TRBV9 to TRBJ1-1; tentative D call: TRBD1 (5 bases). The CDR3 runs 12 residues. V lost 2 bases to trimming and J lost 7 bases, with 9 bases between them. CDR1 SGDLS and CDR2 YYNGEE come from the germline V gene. CDR3 amino acids: CASSVGTGEAFF. The CDR3 DNA reads as TGTGCCAGCAGCGTCGGGACGGGTGAAGCTTTCTTT. The whole variable domain, remainder taken from reference TRBV9 and TRBJ1-1, is DSGVTQTPKHLITATGQRVTLRCSPRSGDLSVYWYQQSLDQGLQFLIQYYNGEERAKGNILERFSAQQFPDLHSELNLSSLELGDSALYFCASSVGTGEAFFGQGTRLTVV.

This rearrangement joins TRBV12-3 or TRBV12-4 to TRBJ1-1, with TRBD1 as a possible D gene (6 bases). With 7 bases removed from V and 5 bases from J, the gap between germline ends came to 17 bases. The CDR3 consists of 14 residues. CDR3 protein: CASTATGYQTEAFF. As DNA, the CDR3 is TGTGCCAGCACTGCTACAGGGTATCAAACTGAAGCTTTCTTT.

This clonotype was picked up many times. CDR3 sequence: CASSPLAGGTYEQYF. CDR3 in DNA: TGCGCCAGCAGCCCCCTAGCGGGAGGGACCTACGAGCAGTACTTC. V usage is TRBV5-1 and J usage is TRBJ2-7, with TRBD2 matching 12 bases. The V gene end was trimmed by 4 bases and the J gene end by 2 bases; junction bases not matched to a gene: 4. The germline CDR1 and CDR2 sequences are SGHRS and YFSETQ. CDR3 length: 15 amino acids.

The sample holds many counts of this clonotype. The chain is built from TRBV10-3 and TRBJ2-6; D may be TRBD1 or TRBD2 (5 bases each). This CDR3 spans 16 amino acids. Trimming stripped 4 bases from V and 4 bases from J, with 14 bases between. Germline CDR1 ENHRY, CDR2 SYGVKD. The chain's CDR3 is CAISGGSSNGANVLTF. The DNA for the CDR3 is TGTGCCATCAGTGGGGGGTCCAGCAACGGGGCCAACGTCCTGACTTTC.

V usage is TRBV20-1 and J usage is TRBJ2-7; D might be TRBD1 (8 bases). The CDR3 has 14 amino acids. Germline V CDR1 and CDR2: DFQATT, SNEGSKA (reference sequence). With 3 bases removed from V and 6 bases from J, the gap between germline ends came to 18 bases. The CDR3 reads CSARDREGFREQYF. The CDR3 DNA reads TGCAGTGCTAGGGACAGGGAGGGCTTCCGCGAGCAGTACTTC.

This clonotype was seen repeatedly, ten times or more. This sequence joins TRBV7-6 and TRBJ1-5; D is perhaps TRBD1 (5 bases). The germline V gene encodes CDR1 SGHVS and CDR2 FNYEAQ. The CDR3 sequence is 16 residues long. Trimming cost V 1 base and J 2 bases, with 12 bases left between them. CDR3 coding DNA: TGTGCCAGCAGCTTAGGCCTGGGGGGGGGCAATCAGCCCCAGCATTTT. Its translation: CASSLGLGGGNQPQHF.

This clonotype was detected many times. J is TRBJ2-7 and V is TRBV7-3; D uncertain. The CDR3 runs to 15 residues. Germline CDR1 and CDR2: SGHTA and FQGTGA. With 4 bases removed from V and 4 bases from J, the gap between germline ends came to 17 bases. The DNA for the CDR3 is TGTGCCAGCAGCTCCGGCTTCGCGGCAACATACGAGCAGTACTTC. Its translation: CASSSGFAATYEQYF.

This clonotype has at least ten counts. The V gene is TRBV3-1, the J gene TRBJ2-5; no definite D call. Trimming stripped 2 bases from V and 1 base from J, with 8 bases between. The CDR3 contains 14 residues. CDR1 is LGHDT, CDR2 YNNKEL, per germline (reference sequence). CDR3 sequence reads: CASSQLRAQETQYF. DNA for the CDR3: TGTGCCAGCAGCCAACTCCGGGCCCAAGAGACCCAGTACTTC.

This clonotype was seen repeatedly, ten times or more. The chain employs TRBV6-5 and TRBJ1-3, with 8 bases fitting TRBD1. The CDR3 runs 15 residues. The germline V gene encodes CDR1 MNHEY and CDR2 SVGAGI. The ends lost 6 bases at V and 2 bases at J; junction bases unmatched: 6. The CDR3 coding sequence is TGTGCCAGCAGCCCCGGACAGGGACCTGGAAACACCATATATTTT. Its protein product is CASSPGQGPGNTIYF.

The gene calls are TRBV29-1 and TRBJ1-3, with a weak D call TRBD1 (5 bases). Trimming removed 8 bases at V and 0 bases at J, with 11 bases between. The CDR3 runs to 13 residues. Germline-derived CDR1 and CDR2 are SQVTM and ANQGSEA. The CDR3: CSPRGRSGNTIYF. DNA for the CDR3: TGCAGCCCAAGGGGTCGCTCTGGAAACACCATATATTTT.